This note documents a single T cell receptor beta chain sequence. Its antigen is still unknown. The data derive from a study of T cell responses to AZD1222 COVID-19 vaccine. This CDR3 is built from 13 residues. V trimming: 6 bases; J trimming: 4 bases; junction bases outside the gene matches: 4. Germline lookup yields CDR1 SGHRS and CDR2 YFSETQ. Study-wide points: Of spike-specific TCRs, nearly half reportedly target regions left unmutated in variants. Clonal diversity may have been underestimated in mostly white British donors. Repertoire samples came only from after the peak T cell response.

Second doses were pooled across both intervals (about 4 or about 12 weeks). Profiling relied on immunoSEQ multiplex PCR, and the TCRdb table lists in-frame clones only, not all of them. The repertoire has 95,000 to 100,000 clones, 70% to 90% of them found once; the top ten carry roughly 10%. The sample here was peripheral blood, taken 28 days after the second AZD1222 dose. The TCR was taken from an adult who received the AZD1222 COVID-19 vaccine. V and J are TRBV5-1 and TRBJ2-7; the match to TRBD1 covers 10 bases. CDR3 DNA sequence: TGCGCCAGCATGCGGACAGGGGGATACGAGCAGTACTTC. Amino acid sequence: CASMRTGGYEQYF.